Below, 18 T cell receptor beta chains from the same sample are listed, as sequenced in a study of T cell responses to AZD1222 COVID-19 vaccine. Sequencing used immunoSEQ multiplex PCR; TCRdb keeps in-frame clones, though not all of them. The sample shows 95,000 to 130,000 clones, roughly 87% of them seen only once. The specimen comprised peripheral blood, sampled on day 0 of AZD1222 vaccination. The receptors were gathered from an adult in good health.

This chain uses TRBV5-6 with TRBJ1-2; tentatively, D is TRBD1 (5 bases). With 4 bases removed from V and 1 base from J, the gap between germline ends came to 14 bases. The germline V gene encodes CDR1 SGHDT and CDR2 YYEEEE. The CDR3 sequence is 15 residues long. The CDR3 nucleotides read TGTGCCAGCAGCACCCAGGGACGGATTAACTATGGCTACACCTTC. Protein sequence: CASSTQGRINYGYTF.

The gene calls are TRBV24-1 and TRBJ2-1; no definite D call. This CDR3 has 13 amino acids. Germline V gene sequence: CDR1 KGHDR, CDR2 SFDVKD. Trimming took off 1 base at V and 6 bases at J, with 6 bases between the two ends. The DNA for the CDR3 is TGTGCCACCAGTGATTTTGGACGCAATGAGCAGTTCTTC. It translates to CATSDFGRNEQFF.

The CDR3, as DNA: TGTGCCAGCAGTGACCTTGGGGGGGCCCTTCTTTTGAACACTGAAGCTTTCTTT. Translation gives CASSDLGGALLLNTEAFF. This chain connects TRBV6-1 to TRBJ1-1; maybe TRBD1 (6 bases). This CDR3 region has 18 residues. Trimming shortened V by 3 bases and J by 0 bases, and 20 bases separated the two germline ends. The V gene's germline CDR1 is MNHNS and CDR2 SASEGT.

The chain combines TRBV7-2 with TRBJ1-2, with D possibly TRBD1 on 6 matching bases. The CDR3 runs to 17 residues. Trimming pared 5 bases from V and 0 bases from J, leaving 19 bases between. Germline assignment: CDR1 SGHTA and CDR2 FQGNSA. For the CDR3, the DNA is TGTGCCAGCAGCCTCCAGACAGGTAGTGGAGCTAACTATGGCTACACCTTC. Translation: CASSLQTGSGANYGYTF.

The rearrangement links TRBV2 to TRBJ2-1, with a weak D call TRBD2 (7 bases). With 2 bases removed from V and 6 bases from J, the gap between germline ends came to 14 bases. Germline assignment: CDR1 SNHLY and CDR2 FYNNEI. This CDR3 region has 15 residues. CDR3 residues: CASSEPPRGGNEQFF. CDR3 DNA: TGTGCCAGCAGTGAACCCCCGAGGGGGGGCAATGAGCAGTTCTTC.

The V call is TRBV14, the J call TRBJ1-2; possible D gene TRBD1, 6 bases. V was cut by 4 bases and J by 8 bases, with 11 bases left in between. Germline values: CDR1 SGHDN, CDR2 FVKESK. The CDR3 is made up of 12 amino acids. CDR3 nucleotides: TGTGCCAGCAGCCCACAGGGTCTCGGCTACACCTTC. Protein product: CASSPQGLGYTF.

The rearrangement links TRBV6-5 to TRBJ2-7, with D hard to call. This CDR3 comprises 13 residues. From germline, CDR1 is MNHEY and CDR2 SVGAGI. The V end lost 0 bases, the J end lost 6 bases, and 9 bases lay between the germline ends. The CDR3 spells CASSYSRPSEQYF. The CDR3 DNA reads as TGTGCCAGCAGTTACTCGAGACCTAGCGAGCAGTACTTC.

This clone was found once. This chain links TRBV29-1 with TRBJ1-1; possible D gene TRBD1, 5 bases. The CDR3 contains 13 residues. The germline V and J ends were trimmed by 1 base and 5 bases, with 11 bases remaining between them. In germline, CDR1 is SQVTM, CDR2 ANQGSEA. The CDR3 here is CSVEVQGRTEAFF. The CDR3 nucleotides are TGCAGCGTTGAAGTTCAGGGTAGGACTGAAGCTTTCTTT.

A remark on this clone: This specimen includes other DNA sequences encoding the same CDR3. V is TRBV13 and J is TRBJ2-1; possibly TRBD1 or TRBD2 for D (5 bases each). Trimming took off 5 bases at V and 2 bases at J, with 10 bases between the two ends. The CDR3 is 14 residues long. Per germline, CDR1 PRHDT and CDR2 FYEKMQ (reference sequence). CDR3 amino acids: CASSRGRPYNEQFF. The CDR3 region has the DNA TGTGCCAGCAGCCGGGGCCGCCCCTACAATGAGCAGTTCTTC.

A single count supports this clone. This sequence joins TRBV6-1 and TRBJ2-1; 15 bases match TRBD2. Germline values: CDR1 MNHNS, CDR2 SASEGT. V was pared by 4 bases and J by 8 bases, with 6 bases of the junction left unmatched. CDR3 length: 16 amino acids. The CDR3 loop reads CASSGPGLAGGDEQFF. In nucleotides, the CDR3 is TGTGCCAGCAGTGGACCGGGACTAGCGGGGGGTGATGAGCAGTTCTTC.

The chain joins TRBV5-5 to TRBJ2-4; D is tentatively TRBD1 or TRBD2 (5 bases each). Per germline, CDR1 SGHKS and CDR2 YYEKEE (reference sequence). CDR3 length equals 15 residues. V lost 3 bases to trimming and J lost 8 bases, with 18 bases between them. The CDR3 spells CASSYVGVGADIQYF. Here the CDR3 DNA reads TGTGCCAGCAGCTACGTGGGGGTGGGAGCGGACATTCAGTACTTC.

This clone has just a few counts. This chain links TRBV27 with TRBJ1-1; D is possibly TRBD1 (5 bases). CDR1 MNHEY and CDR2 SMNVEV come from the germline V gene (reference sequence). The CDR3 length is 12 residues. Trimming shortened V by 4 bases and J by 7 bases, and 10 bases separated the two germline ends. DNA of the CDR3: TGTGCCAGCAGTTCGGGGGATTTTGAAGCTTTCTTT. Protein sequence: CASSSGDFEAFF.

The chain uses TRBV29-1 and TRBJ1-5, with 7 bases fitting TRBD1. This CDR3 spans 14 amino acids. Germline CDR1 is SQVTM and CDR2 is ANQGSEA. V was pared by 4 bases and J by 4 bases, with 7 bases of the junction left unmatched. CDR3: CSVAETGRNQPQHF. As DNA, the CDR3 is TGCAGCGTTGCCGAGACAGGGAGGAATCAGCCCCAGCATTTT.

The chain joins TRBV7-2 to TRBJ1-5; D unclear. With 5 bases removed from V and 7 bases from J, the gap between germline ends came to 12 bases. Germline assignment: CDR1 SGHTA and CDR2 FQGNSA. The length of the CDR3 is 13 residues. Written as DNA, the CDR3 is TGTGCCAGCAGCGTACAATCCCGACAGCCCCAGCATTTT. Amino acid sequence: CASSVQSRQPQHF.

The chain combines TRBV11-2 with TRBJ2-7, with D maybe TRBD2 (5 bases). Germline V gene lookup returns CDR1 SGHAT and CDR2 FQNNGV. This CDR3 region has 12 residues. Trimming took off 4 bases at V and 4 bases at J, with 8 bases between the two ends. The CDR3 spells CASSSPGYEQYF. The CDR3 coding sequence is TGTGCCAGCAGCTCGCCGGGGTACGAGCAGTACTTC.

The chain links TRBV25-1 to TRBJ2-1, with D tentatively TRBD1 or TRBD2 (5 bases each). This CDR3 contains 16 residues. Trimming shortened V by 5 bases and J by 1 base, and 15 bases separated the two germline ends. Per the germline V gene, CDR1 is MGHDK and CDR2 is SYGVNS. This CDR3 reads CASSPPGAESYNEQFF. The CDR3 nucleotides are TGTGCCAGCAGTCCCCCCGGGGCAGAGTCCTACAATGAGCAGTTCTTC.

This chain links TRBV7-2 with TRBJ2-7, with TRBD1 as a possible D gene (5 bases). The CDR3 spans 13 residues. Germline V gives CDR1 SGHTA, CDR2 FQGNSA. V shed 4 bases and J shed 3 bases, with 10 bases lying between them. CDR3 sequence: CASSSRRGYEQYF. The CDR3 bases are TGTGCCAGCAGCTCCCGAAGGGGCTACGAGCAGTACTTC.

The table lists this clone with a few counts. This rearrangement joins TRBV11-2 to TRBJ1-3; D ambiguous. Per germline, CDR1 SGHAT and CDR2 FQNNGV. The CDR3 has 13 residues. Trimming cost V 5 bases and J 4 bases, with 9 bases left between them. This CDR3 reads CASSHEPGNTIYF. The CDR3 DNA reads TGTGCCAGCAGCCACGAACCCGGAAACACCATATATTTT.